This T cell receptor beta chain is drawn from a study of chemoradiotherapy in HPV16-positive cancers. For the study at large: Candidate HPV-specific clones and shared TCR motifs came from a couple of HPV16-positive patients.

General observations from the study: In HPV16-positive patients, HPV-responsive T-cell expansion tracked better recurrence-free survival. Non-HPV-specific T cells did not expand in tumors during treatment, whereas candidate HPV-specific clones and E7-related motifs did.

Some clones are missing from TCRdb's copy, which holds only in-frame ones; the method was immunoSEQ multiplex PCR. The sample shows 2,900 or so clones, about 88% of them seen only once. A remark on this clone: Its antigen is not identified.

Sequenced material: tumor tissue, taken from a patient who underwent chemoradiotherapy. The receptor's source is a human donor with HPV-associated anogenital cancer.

CDR3 bases: TGTGCCAGCAGTCCGCAGTGGGATCAGCCCCAGCATTTT. It translates to CASSPQWDQPQHF. The chain combines TRBV6-5 with TRBJ1-5, with D hard to call. Germline CDR1 reads MNHEY; CDR2 reads SVGAGI. Trimming removed 5 bases at V and 5 bases at J, with 10 bases between. The CDR3 has 13 residues.